This T cell receptor beta chain was captured in a study of blood T cells in healthy people across ages. V was cut by 4 bases and J by 0 bases, with 15 bases left in between. This CDR3 spans 15 amino acids. Germline loops: CDR1 DFQATT, CDR2 SNEGSKA (reference sequence). Using a J-beta primer mix together with a sample-barcoded 5' primer, a second PCR was run for roughly 7 to 12 cycles. TCRdb reprocessed the 5' RACE reads with MiXCR, giving one entry per CDR3 protein. The data show 1.5 million to 2 million distinct CDR3 sequences, approximately 30% seen once. The gene calls are TRBV20-1 and TRBJ1-1; a weak D match, TRBD1 (6 bases). The material sequenced was blood. The clonotype comes from a woman aged 30 to 39 in good health. The CDR3: CSAKEGGTMNTEAFF. CDR3 sequence (DNA): TGCAGTGCTAAAGAGGGGGGGACCATGAACACTGAAGCTTTCTTT.